This T cell receptor (beta chain) was recovered during a study of T cell changes during pregnancy in multiple sclerosis. The assay was immunoSEQ multiplex PCR, and TCRdb's table has in-frame clones only and misses some. The sample lists tens of thousands of clones, about nine tenths occurring once. Trimming removed 9 bases at V and 2 bases at J, with 16 bases between. The germline gives CDR1 SGHNT, CDR2 YYREEE (reference sequence). CDR3 length: 14 amino acids. The source material was CD4+ T cells from peripheral blood mononuclear cells, sampled in the first trimester of pregnancy. This chain joins TRBV5-4 and TRBJ2-3; a weak D match, TRBD1 (6 bases). The TCR sequence derives from a female donor with multiple sclerosis, enrolled in a pregnancy study. The chain's CDR3 is CATTLQGPTDTQYF. The CDR3 DNA reads as TGTGCCACCACTTTACAGGGTCCCACAGATACGCAGTATTTT.